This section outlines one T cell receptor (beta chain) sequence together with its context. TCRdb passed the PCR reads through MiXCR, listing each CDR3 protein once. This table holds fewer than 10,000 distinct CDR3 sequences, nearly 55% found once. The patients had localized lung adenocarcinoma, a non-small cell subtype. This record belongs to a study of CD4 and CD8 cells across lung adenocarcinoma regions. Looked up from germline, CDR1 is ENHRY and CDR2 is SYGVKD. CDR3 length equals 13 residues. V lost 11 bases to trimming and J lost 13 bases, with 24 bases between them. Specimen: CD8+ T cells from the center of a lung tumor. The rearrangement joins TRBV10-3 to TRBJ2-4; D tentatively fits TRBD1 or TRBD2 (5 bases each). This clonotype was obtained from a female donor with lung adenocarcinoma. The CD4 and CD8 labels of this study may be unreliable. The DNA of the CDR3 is TGTGCCTCGGGGCCGTGGGCCAAAAACACGCAGTACTTC. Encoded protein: CASGPWAKNTQYF.